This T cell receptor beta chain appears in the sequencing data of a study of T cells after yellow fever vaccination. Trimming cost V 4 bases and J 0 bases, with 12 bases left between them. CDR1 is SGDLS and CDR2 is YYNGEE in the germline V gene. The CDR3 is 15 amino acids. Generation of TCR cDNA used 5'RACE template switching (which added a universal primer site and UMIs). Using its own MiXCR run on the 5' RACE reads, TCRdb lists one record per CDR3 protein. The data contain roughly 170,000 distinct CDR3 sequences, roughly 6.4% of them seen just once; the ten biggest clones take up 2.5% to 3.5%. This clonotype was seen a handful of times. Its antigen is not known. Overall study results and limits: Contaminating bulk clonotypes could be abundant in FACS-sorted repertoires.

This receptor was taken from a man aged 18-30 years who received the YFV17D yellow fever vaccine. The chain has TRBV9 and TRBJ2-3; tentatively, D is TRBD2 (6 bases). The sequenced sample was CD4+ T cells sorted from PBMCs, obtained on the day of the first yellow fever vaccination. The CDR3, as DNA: TGTGCCAGCAGCTGGAGCGGGCTCAGCACAGATACGCAGTATTTT. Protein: CASSWSGLSTDTQYF.